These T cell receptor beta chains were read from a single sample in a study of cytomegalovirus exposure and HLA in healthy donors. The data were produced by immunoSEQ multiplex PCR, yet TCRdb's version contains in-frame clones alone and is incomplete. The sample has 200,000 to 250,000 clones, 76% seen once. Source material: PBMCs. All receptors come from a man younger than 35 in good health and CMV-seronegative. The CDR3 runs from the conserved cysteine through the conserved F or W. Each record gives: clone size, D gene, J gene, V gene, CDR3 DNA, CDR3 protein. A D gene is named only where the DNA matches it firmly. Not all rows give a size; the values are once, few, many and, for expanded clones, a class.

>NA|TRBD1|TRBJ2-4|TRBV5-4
TGTGCCAGCAGCTTGTTGGTACAGGGGCTCCAAAACATTCAGTACTTC
CASSLLVQGLQNIQYF
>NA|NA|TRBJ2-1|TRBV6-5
TGTGCCAGCAGTTATTCGGAACAGGGGGGGGAGTTCTTC
CASSYSEQGGEFF
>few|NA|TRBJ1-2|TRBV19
TGTGCCAGTAGTCCCACCCCTGGCAGGGCTGGGGGCTACACCTTC
CASSPTPGRAGGYTF
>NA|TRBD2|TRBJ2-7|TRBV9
TGTGCCAGCAGCGTAGGGGGAGGGACCTACGAGCAGTACTTC
CASSVGGGTYEQYF
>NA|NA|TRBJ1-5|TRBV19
TGTGCCAGTAGTCGCCAGGGCAATCAGCCCCAGCATTTT
CASSRQGNQPQHF
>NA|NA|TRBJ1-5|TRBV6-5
TGTGCCAGCAGTTACTCGCGGCAGGGAAGCAATCAGCCCCAGCATTTT
CASSYSRQGSNQPQHF
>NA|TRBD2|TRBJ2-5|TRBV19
TGTGCCAGTAGTATTTACGCTAGCGGGAGAGACCAAGAGACCCAGTACTTC
CASSIYASGRDQETQYF
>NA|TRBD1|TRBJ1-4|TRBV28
TGTGCCAGCAGTCCAGGGGGAGGATGGGAAAAACTGTTTTTT
CASSPGGGWEKLFF
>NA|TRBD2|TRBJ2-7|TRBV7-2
TGTGCCAGCAGCATAACCGCTAGCGGCTACGAGCAGTACTTC
CASSITASGYEQYF
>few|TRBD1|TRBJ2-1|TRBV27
TGTGCCAGCAGTCCAGGGACAGATTACTACAATGAGCAGTTCTTC
CASSPGTDYYNEQFF
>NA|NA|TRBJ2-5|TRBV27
TGTGCCAGCAGTTACTCAGAGACCCAGTACTTC
CASSYSETQYF
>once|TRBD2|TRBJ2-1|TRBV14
TGTGCCAGCAGCCAACCGGGACTAGCGGGTAACAATGAGCAGTTCTTC
CASSQPGLAGNNEQFF
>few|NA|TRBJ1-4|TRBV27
TGTGCCAGCAAACTGGCTGGGGGCAGTAATGAAAAACTGTTTTTT
CASKLAGGSNEKLFF
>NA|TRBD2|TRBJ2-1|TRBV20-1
TGCAGTGCTTGGCGGGAGGGATTGGAGTTCTTC
CSAWREGLEFF
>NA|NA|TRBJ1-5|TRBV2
TGTGCCAGCACAGGGGCATACAATCAGCCCCAGCATTTT
CASTGAYNQPQHF
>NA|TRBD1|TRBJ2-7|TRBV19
TGTGCCAGTAGCATCTTCATGGGACAGTCCGAGCAGTACTTC
CASSIFMGQSEQYF
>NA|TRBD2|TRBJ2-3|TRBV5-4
TGTGCCAGCAGCTTTGGGACTAGTATTTTCACAGATACGCAGTATTTT
CASSFGTSIFTDTQYF
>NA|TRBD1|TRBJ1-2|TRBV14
TGTGCCAGCAGCTGGGGACAGGGAGGATCGGGCTACACCTTC
CASSWGQGGSGYTF
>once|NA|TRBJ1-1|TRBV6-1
TGTGCCAGCAGTGAAGGGGGCAGGGCGAACACTGAAGCTTTCTTT
CASSEGGRANTEAFF
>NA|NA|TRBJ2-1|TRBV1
TGCACCAGCAGCCAAGATCCGGCGGAAAATGAGCAGTTCTTC
CTSSQDPAENEQFF
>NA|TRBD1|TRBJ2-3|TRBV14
TGTGCCAGCAGCCAGGAGCCGGGACAGGGTATGGATACGCAGTATTTT
CASSQEPGQGMDTQYF
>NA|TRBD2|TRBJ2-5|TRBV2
TGTGCCAGCAGGGCTGGGACTAGCGGGGAAGAGACCCAGTACTTC
CASRAGTSGEETQYF
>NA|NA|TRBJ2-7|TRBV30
TGTGCCTGGAATCCATTTGGGGGCGAGCAGTACTTC
CAWNPFGGEQYF
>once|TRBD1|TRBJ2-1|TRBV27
TGTGCCAGCAGTCAACGGACAGGGGGCTCCTACAATGAGCAGTTCTTC
CASSQRTGGSYNEQFF
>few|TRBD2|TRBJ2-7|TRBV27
TGTGCCAGCAGTTTCGGGGGGGCGCACAACGAGCAGTACTTC
CASSFGGAHNEQYF
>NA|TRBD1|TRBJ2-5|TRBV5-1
TGCGCCAGCAGCTTGGGGACAGGGGGTTCGGAGACCCAGTACTTC
CASSLGTGGSETQYF
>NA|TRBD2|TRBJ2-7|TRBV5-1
TGCGCCAGCAGCTCGGCGGGAGGGGTGAGGGGGCCCACCTCCTACGAGCAGTACTTC
CASSSAGGVRGPTSYEQYF
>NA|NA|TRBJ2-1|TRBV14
TGTGCCAGCAGCCCCTTCCCGGGAGAGGCAAGGGGCAATGAGCAGTTCTTC
CASSPFPGEARGNEQFF
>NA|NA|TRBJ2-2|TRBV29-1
TGCAGCGTTGATGGTCACACGAACACCGGGGAGCTGTTTTTT
CSVDGHTNTGELFF
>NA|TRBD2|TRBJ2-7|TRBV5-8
TGTGCCAGCAGCTTGGCTAGCGGCTCCTACGAGCAGTACTTC
CASSLASGSYEQYF
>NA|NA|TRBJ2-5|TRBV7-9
TGTGCCAGCAGGCGTACACAGGGGGGGGAGACCCAGTACTTC
CASRRTQGGETQYF
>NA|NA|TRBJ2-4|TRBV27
TGTGCCAGCAGTACTCCCGGACTGAGAGCCAAAAACATTCAGTACTTC
CASSTPGLRAKNIQYF
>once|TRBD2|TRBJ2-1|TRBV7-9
TGTTCCAGCAGCCCTCCTCCGACTAGCGGTTTCAGGCAGTTCTTC
CSSSPPPTSGFRQFF
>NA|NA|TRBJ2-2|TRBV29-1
TGCAGGGAAAACTGGCGGCTTGAGTACACCGGGGAGCTGTTTTTT
CRENWRLEYTGELFF
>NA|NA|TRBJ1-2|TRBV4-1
TGCGCCAGCAGCCAAGTCCTTCGGGGAAATTTTAACTATGGCTGCACCTTC
CASSQVLRGNFNYGCTF
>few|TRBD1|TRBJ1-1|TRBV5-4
TGTGCCAGCAGCTTTCAGGGACAGGGGGCTACTAACACTGAAGCTTTCTTT
CASSFQGQGATNTEAFF
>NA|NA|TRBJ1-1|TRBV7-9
TGTGCCAGCAGCGCGGGGGCAGCGGGAGGAAGAGCTTTCTTT
CASSAGAAGGRAFF
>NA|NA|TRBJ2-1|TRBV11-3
TGTGCCAGCAGCCGACGGGACTGGGAAAATGAGCAGTTCTTC
CASSRRDWENEQFF
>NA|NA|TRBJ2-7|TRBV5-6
TGTGCCAGCAGCTTGGCGGGAACAGCGTACGAGCAGTACTTC
CASSLAGTAYEQYF
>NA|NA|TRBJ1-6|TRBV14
TGTGCCAGCAGCCAAGATCAGGGGTCACCCCTCCACTTT
CASSQDQGSPLHF
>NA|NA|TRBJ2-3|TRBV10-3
TGTGCCATCCGCCCCCAGGAAGATACGCAGTATTTT
CAIRPQEDTQYF
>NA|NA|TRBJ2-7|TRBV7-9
TGTGCCAGCAGCTTATCCACCTACGAGCAGTACTTC
CASSLSTYEQYF
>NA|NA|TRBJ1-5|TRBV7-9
TGTGCCAGCAGCTTATATACAGGTGGGGCGCTTCAGCCCCAGCATTTT
CASSLYTGGALQPQHF
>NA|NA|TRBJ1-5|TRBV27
TGTGCCAGCAGTTTATTGGCAGGCAATCAGCCCCAGCATTTT
CASSLLAGNQPQHF
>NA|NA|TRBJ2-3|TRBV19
TGTGCCAGTAATTCCGGGTTGGGCACAGATACGCAGTATTTT
CASNSGLGTDTQYF
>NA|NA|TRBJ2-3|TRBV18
TGTGCCAGCTCACCTCCGGGGAACGTGGGGGATACGCAGTATTTT
CASSPPGNVGDTQYF
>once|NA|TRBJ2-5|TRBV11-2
TGTGCCAGCAGCTTAGTTGTGGAGCCGGAGACCCAGTACTTC
CASSLVVEPETQYF